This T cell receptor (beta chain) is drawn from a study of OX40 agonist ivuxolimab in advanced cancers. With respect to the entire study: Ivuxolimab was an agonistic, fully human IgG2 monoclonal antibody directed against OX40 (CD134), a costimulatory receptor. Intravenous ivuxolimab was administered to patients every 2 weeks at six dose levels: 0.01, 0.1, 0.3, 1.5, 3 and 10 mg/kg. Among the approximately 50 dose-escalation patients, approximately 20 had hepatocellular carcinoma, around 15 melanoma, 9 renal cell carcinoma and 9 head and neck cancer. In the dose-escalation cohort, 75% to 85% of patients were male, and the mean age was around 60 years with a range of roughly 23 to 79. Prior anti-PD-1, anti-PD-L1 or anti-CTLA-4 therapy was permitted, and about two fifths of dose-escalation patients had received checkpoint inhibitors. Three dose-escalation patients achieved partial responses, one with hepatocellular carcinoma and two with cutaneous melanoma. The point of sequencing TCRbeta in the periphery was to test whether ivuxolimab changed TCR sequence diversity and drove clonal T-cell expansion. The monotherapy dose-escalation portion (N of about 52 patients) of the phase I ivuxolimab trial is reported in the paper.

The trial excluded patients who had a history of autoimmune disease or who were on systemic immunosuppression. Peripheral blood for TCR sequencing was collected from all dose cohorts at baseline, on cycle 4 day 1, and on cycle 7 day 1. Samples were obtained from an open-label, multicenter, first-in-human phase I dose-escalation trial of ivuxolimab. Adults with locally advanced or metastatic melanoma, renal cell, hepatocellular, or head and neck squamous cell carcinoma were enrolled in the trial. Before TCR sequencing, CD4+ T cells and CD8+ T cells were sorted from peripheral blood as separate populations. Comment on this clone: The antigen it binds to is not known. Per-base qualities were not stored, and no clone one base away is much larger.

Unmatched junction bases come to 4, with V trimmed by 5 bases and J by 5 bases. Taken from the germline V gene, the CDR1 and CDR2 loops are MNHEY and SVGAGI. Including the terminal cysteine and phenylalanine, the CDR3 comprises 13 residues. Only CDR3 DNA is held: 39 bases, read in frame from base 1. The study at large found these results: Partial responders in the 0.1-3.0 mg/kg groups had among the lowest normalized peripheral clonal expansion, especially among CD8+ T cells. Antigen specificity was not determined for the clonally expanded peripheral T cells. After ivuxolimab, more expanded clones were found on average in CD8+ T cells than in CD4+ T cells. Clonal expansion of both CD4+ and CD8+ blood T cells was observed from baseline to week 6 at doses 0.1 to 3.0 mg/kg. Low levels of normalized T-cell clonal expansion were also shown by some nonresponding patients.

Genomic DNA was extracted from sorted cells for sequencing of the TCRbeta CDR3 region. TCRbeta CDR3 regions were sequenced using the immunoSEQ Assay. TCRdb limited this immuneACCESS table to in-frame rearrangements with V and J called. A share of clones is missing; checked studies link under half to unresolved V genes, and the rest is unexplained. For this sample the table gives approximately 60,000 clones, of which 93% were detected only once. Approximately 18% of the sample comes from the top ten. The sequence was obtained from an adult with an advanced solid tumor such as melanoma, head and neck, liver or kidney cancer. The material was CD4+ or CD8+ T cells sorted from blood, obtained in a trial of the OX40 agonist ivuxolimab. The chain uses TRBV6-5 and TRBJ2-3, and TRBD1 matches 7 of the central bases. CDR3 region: CASSLSGGDTQYF. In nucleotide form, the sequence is TGTGCCAGCAGTCTGTCAGGGGGAGATACGCAGTATTTT.